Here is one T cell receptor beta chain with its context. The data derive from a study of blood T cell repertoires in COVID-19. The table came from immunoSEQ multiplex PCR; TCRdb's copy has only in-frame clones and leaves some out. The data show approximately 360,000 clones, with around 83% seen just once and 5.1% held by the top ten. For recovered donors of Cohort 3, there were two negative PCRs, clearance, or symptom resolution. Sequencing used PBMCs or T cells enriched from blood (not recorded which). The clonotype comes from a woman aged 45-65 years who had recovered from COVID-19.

The CDR3 DNA sequence: TGTGCCAGCCGGGGGGGACCCTTATATAATTCACCCCTCCACTTT. This codes for CASRGGPLYNSPLHF. The rearrangement uses TRBV6-5 and TRBJ1-6; tentative D call: TRBD1 (5 bases). V shed 8 bases and J shed 4 bases, with 15 bases lying between them. Germline-derived CDR1 and CDR2 are MNHEY and SVGAGI. The CDR3 spans 15 residues.